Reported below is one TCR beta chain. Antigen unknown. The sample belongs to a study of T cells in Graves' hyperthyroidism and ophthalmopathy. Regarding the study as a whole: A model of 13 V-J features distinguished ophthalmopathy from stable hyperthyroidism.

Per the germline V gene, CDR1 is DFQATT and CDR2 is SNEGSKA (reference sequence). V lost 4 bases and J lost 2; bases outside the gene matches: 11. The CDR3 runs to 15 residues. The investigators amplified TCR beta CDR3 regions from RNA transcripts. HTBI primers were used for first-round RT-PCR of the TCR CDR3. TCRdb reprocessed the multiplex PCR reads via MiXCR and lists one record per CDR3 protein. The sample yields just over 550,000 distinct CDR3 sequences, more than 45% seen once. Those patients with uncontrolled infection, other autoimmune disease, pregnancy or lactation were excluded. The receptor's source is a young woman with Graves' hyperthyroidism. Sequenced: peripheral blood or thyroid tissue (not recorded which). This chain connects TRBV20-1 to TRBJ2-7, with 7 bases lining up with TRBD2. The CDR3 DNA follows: TGCAGTGCTACGGATGGGAGGGTTGCTACCTACGAGCAGTACTTC. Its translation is CSATDGRVATYEQYF.